This T cell receptor (beta chain) emerged from a study of CD8 T cells in ankylosing spondylitis. Study-wide results and caveats: The study identified a TCR beta motif of under ten highly homologous variants that appeared characteristic of ankylosing spondylitis blood.

This clonotype came up once. Its antigen is unknown. TCRdb re-called the 5' RACE reads with MiXCR, one entry per CDR3 protein. The top ten clones hold 1% of a sample with approximately 440,000 distinct CDR3 sequences, 15% to 20% of them seen once. The source of this sequence is a male donor with ankylosing spondylitis. The sample consisted of blood, either unsorted or a sorted T cell fraction (not recorded which).

Written as DNA, the CDR3 is TGTGCCAGTACGCCGGGACAGGGGGAGACCCAGTACTTC. Protein product: CASTPGQGETQYF. The chain carries TRBV19 and TRBJ2-5; TRBD1 matches at 10 bases. CDR1 is LNHDA, CDR2 SQIVND, per germline (reference sequence). The CDR3 loop spans 13 amino acids. V was clipped by 7 bases and J by 5 bases; unmatched bases: 4.